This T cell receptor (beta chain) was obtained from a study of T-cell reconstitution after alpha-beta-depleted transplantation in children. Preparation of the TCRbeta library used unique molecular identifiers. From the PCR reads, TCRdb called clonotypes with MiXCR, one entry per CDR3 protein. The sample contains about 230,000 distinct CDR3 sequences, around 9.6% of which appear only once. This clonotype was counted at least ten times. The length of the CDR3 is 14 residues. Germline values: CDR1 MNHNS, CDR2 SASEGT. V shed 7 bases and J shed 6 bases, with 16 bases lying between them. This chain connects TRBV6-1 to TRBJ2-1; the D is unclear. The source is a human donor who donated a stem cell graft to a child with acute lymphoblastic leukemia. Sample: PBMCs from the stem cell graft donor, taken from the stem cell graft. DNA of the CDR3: TGTGCCAGCACTGGGGTAGGGCTATTCAATGAGCAGTTCTTC. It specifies CASTGVGLFNEQFF.